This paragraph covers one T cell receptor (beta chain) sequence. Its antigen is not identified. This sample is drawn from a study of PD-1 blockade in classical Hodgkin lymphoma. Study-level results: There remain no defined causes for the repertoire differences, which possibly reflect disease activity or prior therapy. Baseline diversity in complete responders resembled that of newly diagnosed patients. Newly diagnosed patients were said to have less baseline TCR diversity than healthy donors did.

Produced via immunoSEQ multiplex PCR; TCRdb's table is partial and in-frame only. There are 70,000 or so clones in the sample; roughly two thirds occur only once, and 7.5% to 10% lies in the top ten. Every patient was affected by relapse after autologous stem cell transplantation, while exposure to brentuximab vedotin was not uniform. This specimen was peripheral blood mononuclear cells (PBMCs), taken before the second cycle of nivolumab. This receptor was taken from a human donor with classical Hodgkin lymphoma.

CDR3: CASSFNYPYEQYF. CDR3 DNA: TGTGCCAGCAGCTTTAACTACCCCTACGAGCAGTACTTC. V gene TRBV11-2 combines with J gene TRBJ2-7; D is ambiguous. V was shortened by 3 bases and J by 2 bases, with 8 bases between the two germline ends. CDR1 is SGHAT, CDR2 FQNNGV, per germline. CDR3 length: 13 residues.